The 20 T cell receptor beta chains listed next were all sequenced from one sample in a study of cytomegalovirus exposure and HLA in healthy donors. The PCR ran on 60 Vbeta and 13 Jbeta primers. The repertoire was sequenced with immunoSEQ multiplex PCR; TCRdb's copy has only in-frame clones and lacks some. This sample's table reports about 110,000 clones. Specimen: PBMCs. These receptors were taken from a man aged 45 to 65 in good health and CMV-seronegative.

V is TRBV5-1 and J is TRBJ2-4, with TRBD1 matching over 9 bases. Trimming removed 0 bases from V and 5 bases from J; junction bases left unmatched: 3. CDR1 SGHRS and CDR2 YFSETQ come from the germline V gene. This CDR3 region has 15 residues. Here the CDR3 reads CASSLGDRAQNIQYF. Here the CDR3 DNA reads TGCGCCAGCAGCTTGGGGGACAGGGCCCAAAACATTCAGTACTTC.

The CDR3 DNA reads as TGTGCCAGCAGCCTGTCCGGTTACACTGAAGCTTTCTTT. It translates to CASSLSGYTEAFF. The V call is TRBV7-9, the J call TRBJ1-1, with D unresolved. V was trimmed by 5 bases and J by 3 bases, leaving 10 bases between them. This CDR3 is built from 13 residues. Germline V gene sequence: CDR1 SEHNR, CDR2 FQNEAQ (reference sequence).

V gene TRBV2 combines with J gene TRBJ2-6; D perhaps matches TRBD1 (6 bases). This CDR3 comprises 14 residues. V shed 7 bases and J shed 2 bases, with 9 bases lying between them. Germline CDR1 and CDR2: SNHLY and FYNNEI. The DNA for the CDR3 is TGTGCCAGCAACAGGGACGCTGGGGCCAACGTCCTGACTTTC. Its translation is CASNRDAGANVLTF. Full variable domain (rest looked up from reference TRBV2 and TRBJ2-6): EPEVTQTPSHQVTQMGQEVILRCVPISNHLYFYWYRQILGQKVEFLVSFYNNEISEKSEIFDDQFSVERPDGSNFTLKIRSTKLEDSAMYFCASNRDAGANVLTFGAGSRLTVL.

The gene calls are TRBV6-5 and TRBJ2-7, with 7 bases identical to TRBD1. The CDR3 covers 13 residues. Germline-derived CDR1 and CDR2 are MNHEY and SVGAGI. V was clipped by 7 bases and J by 2 bases; unmatched bases: 5. The CDR3 protein is CASTKGQTYEQYF. For the CDR3, the DNA is TGTGCCAGCACCAAGGGACAGACCTACGAGCAGTACTTC.

CDR3 in DNA: TGTGCCAGCAGAATTACAGGGGGGACTGAAGCTTTCTTT. Translated: CASRITGGTEAFF. J is TRBJ1-1 and V is TRBV6-5; 8 bases are a match to TRBD1. Losses at the gene ends were 6 bases for V and 5 bases for J; bases not matched to a gene: 5. CDR3 length: 13 residues. Germline V gene sequence: CDR1 MNHEY, CDR2 SVGAGI.

The CDR3 nucleotides read TGTGCCAGCAGCCCCGGCCAGGGTCGAACTGAAGCTTTCTTT. Amino acid sequence: CASSPGQGRTEAFF. This chain joins TRBV9 and TRBJ1-1, with D perhaps matching TRBD1 (5 bases). Germline V CDR1 and CDR2: SGDLS, YYNGEE. Trimming stripped 4 bases from V and 5 bases from J, with 15 bases between. CDR3 length equals 14 residues. The variable domain in full, completed from reference TRBV9 and TRBJ1-1, reads DSGVTQTPKHLITATGQRVTLRCSPRSGDLSVYWYQQSLDQGLQFLIQYYNGEERAKGNILERFSAQQFPDLHSELNLSSLELGDSALYFCASSPGQGRTEAFFGQGTRLTVV.

The genes are TRBV6-5 and TRBJ2-5, with D possibly being TRBD2 (6 bases). The DNA end favors TRBJ2-7, so the J call may be wrong. The CDR3 runs 15 residues. Germline V lookup: CDR1 MNHEY, CDR2 SVGAGI. The CDR3 reads CASSYLTGVSHEQYF. CDR3 bases: TGTGCCAGCAGTTACTTAACGGGAGTGTCCCACGAGCAGTACTTC.

The J gene is TRBJ2-5, the V gene TRBV7-9, with 8 bases lining up with TRBD2. Germline values: CDR1 SEHNR, CDR2 FQNEAQ (reference sequence). The CDR3 is 16 residues long. V was pared by 3 bases and J by 1 base, with 7 bases of the junction left unmatched. The CDR3 sequence is CASSFLTSGAQETQYF. CDR3 coding DNA: TGTGCCAGCAGCTTTTTAACTAGCGGAGCCCAAGAGACCCAGTACTTC.

This sequence joins TRBV7-2 and TRBJ1-1; D is uncertain. The CDR3 has 13 amino acids. Germline CDR1 and CDR2: SGHTA and FQGNSA. Trimming left V 1 base short and J 8 bases short, with 11 bases between. DNA for the CDR3: TGTGCCAGCAGCTTAGGGGTGGGGAGGGAAGCTTTCTTT. Encoded protein: CASSLGVGREAFF.

V and J are TRBV25-1 and TRBJ1-1; D might be TRBD1 (6 bases). Germline lookup yields CDR1 MGHDK and CDR2 SYGVNS. Deletions cut 6 bases from V and 4 bases from J, with 18 bases between. The CDR3 is 15 residues long. CDR3 sequence: CASRSTGGAGTEAFF. CDR3 DNA sequence: TGTGCCAGCAGATCTACCGGGGGGGCTGGCACTGAAGCTTTCTTT.

The V gene is TRBV15, the J gene TRBJ1-2, with TRBD1 identical over 7 bases. The CDR3 spans 16 residues. CDR1 and CDR2 (germline): LNHNV, YYDKDF (reference sequence). Trimming took 1 base from V and 0 from J; bases not matched to a gene: 5. CDR3 nucleotide sequence: TGTGCCACCAGCAGAGGAGGGACAGAAGCTAACTATGGCTACACCTTC. Translating it yields CATSRGGTEANYGYTF. The full variable domain, completed using reference TRBV15 and TRBJ1-2, is DAMVIQNPRYQVTQFGKPVTLSCSQTLNHNVMYWYQQKSSQAPKLLFHYYDKDFNNEADTPDNFQSRRPNTSFCFLDIRSPGLGDTAMYLCATSRGGTEANYGYTFGSGTRLTVV.

This sequence joins TRBV6-6 and TRBJ1-4; D not certain. Trimming removed 6 bases from V and 4 bases from J, with 12 bases in between. Germline V gene sequence: CDR1 MNHNY, CDR2 SVGAGI (reference sequence). The CDR3 is 14 residues long. The CDR3 sequence is CASRLRDHNEKLFF. In DNA, the CDR3 is TGTGCCAGCAGATTGCGGGATCATAATGAAAAACTGTTTTTT.

With respect to this clone: The sample contains more than one DNA sequence encoding this CDR3. The gene calls are TRBV2 and TRBJ2-7, with a weak D call TRBD1 (6 bases). The CDR3 runs 11 residues. V dropped 6 bases and J dropped 4 bases, with 7 bases sitting between them. In germline, CDR1 is SNHLY, CDR2 FYNNEI. CDR3 nucleotides: TGTGCCAGCAGGGACAGTTACGAGCAGTACTTC. This codes for CASRDSYEQYF.

The chain employs TRBV7-6 and TRBJ1-4; 8 bases are a match to TRBD1. There are 15 residues in the CDR3. V was clipped by 2 bases and J by 7 bases; unmatched bases: 6. Germline V gene sequence: CDR1 SGHVS, CDR2 FNYEAQ. The CDR3 reads CASSLLDRGGEKLFF. Written as DNA, the CDR3 is TGTGCCAGCAGCTTACTCGACAGGGGTGGTGAAAAACTGTTTTTT.

V gene TRBV30 combines with J gene TRBJ1-2; 12 bases match TRBD1. Germline CDR1 GTSNPN, CDR2 SVGIG (reference sequence). The V and J ends lost 4 bases and 5 bases, in that order; junction bases with no gene match: 5. This CDR3 has 14 residues. DNA for the CDR3: TGTGCCTGGATGGGACAGGGGGCTGGGTATGGCTACACCTTC. The encoded protein is CAWMGQGAGYGYTF.

The rearrangement links TRBV6-5 to TRBJ1-1; D is unclear. The length of the CDR3 is 15 residues. The V and J ends lost 4 bases and 0 bases respectively, with 12 bases between them. Germline assignment: CDR1 MNHEY and CDR2 SVGAGI. CDR3 sequence reads: CASSLGGAMNTEAFF. The CDR3 region has the DNA TGTGCCAGCAGTTTAGGCGGAGCTATGAACACTGAAGCTTTCTTT.

The V gene is TRBV7-2, the J gene TRBJ1-6; D is unresolved. Germline lookup yields CDR1 SGHTA and CDR2 FQGNSA. V dropped 2 bases and J dropped 9 bases, with 11 bases sitting between them. The CDR3 contains 14 residues. CDR3 nucleotides: TGTGCCAGCAGCTTACAGATTGAAAGTTCACCCCTCCACTTT. Translation: CASSLQIESSPLHF.

This chain uses TRBV4-1 with TRBJ2-1; 11 nucleotides align to TRBD2. The trim removed 0 bases at V and 2 bases at J, leaving 3 bases unmatched. This CDR3 contains 17 residues. Germline values: CDR1 MGHRA, CDR2 YSYEKL. CDR3 DNA sequence: TGCGCCAGCAGCCAAGATCCACTAGCGGGAGCCTACAATGAGCAGTTCTTC. As protein: CASSQDPLAGAYNEQFF.

Details on this clone: Other DNA sequences within the sample encode an identical CDR3. V and J are TRBV5-1 and TRBJ2-5; 7 nucleotides align to TRBD1. Trimming at V came to 3 bases and at J to 2 bases, leaving 1 base not matched to a gene. The CDR3 loop spans 13 amino acids. Germline lookup yields CDR1 SGHRS and CDR2 YFSETQ. Written as DNA, the CDR3 is TGCGCCAGCAGCTGGGACAGTCAAGAGACCCAGTACTTC. Its translation is CASSWDSQETQYF.

The chain joins TRBV2 to TRBJ1-4; 7 positions match TRBD1. V trimming: 1 base; J trimming: 3 bases; junction bases outside the gene matches: 8. The CDR3 contains 17 residues. Per the germline V gene, CDR1 is SNHLY and CDR2 is FYNNEI. The CDR3: CASSEVEGTAPNEKLFF. CDR3 bases: TGTGCCAGCAGTGAAGTGGAGGGGACAGCGCCTAATGAAAAACTGTTTTTT.